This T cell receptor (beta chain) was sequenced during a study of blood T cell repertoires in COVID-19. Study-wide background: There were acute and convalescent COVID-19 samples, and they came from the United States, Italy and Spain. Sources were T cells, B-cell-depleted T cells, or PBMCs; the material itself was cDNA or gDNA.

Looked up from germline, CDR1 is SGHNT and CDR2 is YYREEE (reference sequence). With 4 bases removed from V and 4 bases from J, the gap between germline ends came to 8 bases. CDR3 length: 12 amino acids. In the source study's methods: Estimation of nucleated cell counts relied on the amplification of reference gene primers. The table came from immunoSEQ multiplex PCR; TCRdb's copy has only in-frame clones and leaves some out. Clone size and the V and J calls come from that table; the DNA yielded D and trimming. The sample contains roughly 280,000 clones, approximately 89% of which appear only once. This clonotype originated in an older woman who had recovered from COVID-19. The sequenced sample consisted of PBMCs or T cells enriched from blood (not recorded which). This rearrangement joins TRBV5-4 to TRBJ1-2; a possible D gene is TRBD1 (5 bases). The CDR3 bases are TGTGCCAGCAGCGGGGGGGGCTATGGCTACACCTTC. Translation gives CASSGGGYGYTF.